These 5 T cell receptor beta chains were sequenced from one sample in a study of regulatory T cells in long-lasting Graves disease. Building of the TCR beta libraries involved iRepertoire HTBI primers and Arm-PCR of CDR3 regions. TCRdb ran MiXCR on the multiplex PCR reads and lists one entry per CDR3 protein. The data contain about 530,000 distinct CDR3 sequences, about 16% of them singletons. Time point in this sample: newly diagnosed GD, antithyroid drugs for less than 3 months. Preparation of the TCR library used RNA extracted from PBMCs. The same sample was also studied in work on T cells in Graves' hyperthyroidism and ophthalmopathy.

The material sequenced was peripheral blood mononuclear cells (PBMCs), taken at new diagnosis, from a patient treated with antithyroid drugs. The receptors shown here come from a woman aged 35 to 60 with Graves disease.

This clonotype was seen ten or more times. The chain combines TRBV28 with TRBJ1-4; no reliable D call. Germline V gene lookup returns CDR1 MDHEN and CDR2 SYDVKM. Trimming took off 8 bases at V and 8 bases at J, with 12 bases between the two ends. This CDR3 comprises 12 residues. CDR3 loop: CASALRREKLFF. DNA for the CDR3: TGTGCCAGCGCCCTCCGTCGGGAAAAACTGTTTTTT.

This clonotype was counted ten times or more. V is TRBV20-1 and J is TRBJ2-3; the match to TRBD1 covers 9 bases. Germline V CDR1 and CDR2: DFQATT, SNEGSKA (reference sequence). V gave up 0 bases and J gave up 0 bases; unmatched junction bases: 1. This CDR3 has 15 amino acids. This chain's CDR3 is CSARDGTGSTDTQYF. For the CDR3, the DNA is TGCAGTGCTAGAGATGGGACAGGGAGCACAGATACGCAGTATTTT.

This clonotype was detected ten times or more. In nucleotides, the CDR3 is TGCAGTGCTAGAGGGGCAGACACCGGGGAGCTGTTTTTT. Protein: CSARGADTGELFF. The chain uses TRBV20-1 and TRBJ2-2; D remains unclear. This CDR3 is 13 amino acids long. Trimming pared 1 base from V and 3 bases from J, leaving 6 bases between. Per the germline V gene, CDR1 is DFQATT and CDR2 is SNEGSKA (reference sequence).

The CDR3 here is CASSVAMGTQYF. The CDR3 coding sequence is TGTGCCAGCAGCGTAGCAATGGGGACCCAGTACTTC. V usage is TRBV9 and J usage is TRBJ2-1; no definite D call. The J call is doubtful: the DNA matches TRBJ2-5 better. The CDR3 has 12 amino acids. In germline, CDR1 is SGDLS, CDR2 YYNGEE.

This clonotype showed up just a few times. The chain employs TRBV6-1 and TRBJ1-3; no clear D gene. Germline V gene data show CDR1 as MNHNS and CDR2 as SASEGT. CDR3 length equals 15 residues. V lost 2 bases and J lost 3, with 11 bases in between. CDR3 amino acids: CASSELRGSGNTIYF. The CDR3 bases are TGTGCCAGCAGTGAATTGAGAGGGAGTGGAAACACCATATATTTT.